A single sample gave rise to the 16 T cell receptor beta chains below, sequenced in a study of cytomegalovirus exposure and HLA in healthy donors. 13 Jbeta primers and 60 Vbeta primers were used for the PCR. Sequenced by immunoSEQ multiplex PCR; TCRdb stores in-frame clones only, minus some. This sample carries around 110,000 clones, less than 80% of them seen once, and the ten largest clones take about 2.2%. Material: PBMCs. The source is a woman in her thirties in good health and CMV-seronegative.

The chain employs TRBV4-3 and TRBJ2-7; 7 bases agree with TRBD1. After removal of 2 bases from V and 1 base from J, the junction contained 5 bases not matched to a gene. The CDR3 totals 15 residues. Germline CDR1 is LGHNA and CDR2 is YSLEER. Here the CDR3 reads CASSQLTGQSYEQYF. CDR3 bases: TGCGCCAGCAGCCAACTGACAGGGCAGTCCTACGAGCAGTACTTC.

V and J are TRBV2 and TRBJ1-6; tentatively, D is TRBD1 (5 bases). Germline loops: CDR1 SNHLY, CDR2 FYNNEI. The CDR3 has 11 residues. Trimming took 8 bases from V and 10 from J, leaving 9 bases between them. The CDR3 region has the DNA TGTGCCAGCGCTCAGGGATCACCCCTCCACTTT. It is translated as CASAQGSPLHF.

V and J are TRBV6-1 and TRBJ2-1; 8 bases agree with TRBD2. V lost 5 bases and J lost 6; bases outside the gene matches: 6. The CDR3 has 14 residues. The germline V gene has CDR1 MNHNS and CDR2 SASEGT. The CDR3 sequence: CASSPGLESNEQFF. The DNA for the CDR3 is TGTGCCAGCAGTCCGGGACTAGAGTCCAATGAGCAGTTCTTC.

DNA for the CDR3: TGTGCCAGCAGCCTCAATACCGGGACTAGAGAGACCCAGTACTTC. This translates into CASSLNTGTRETQYF. This rearrangement joins TRBV11-2 to TRBJ2-5; 8 positions agree with TRBD2. Trimming at V came to 5 bases and at J to 4 bases, leaving 9 bases not matched to a gene. This CDR3 has 15 amino acids. The germline gives CDR1 SGHAT, CDR2 FQNNGV.

The J gene is TRBJ1-6, the V gene TRBV6-5; D gene unclear. The germline V and J ends were trimmed by 6 bases and 4 bases, with 4 bases remaining between them. This CDR3 is 12 amino acids long. Germline V gene lookup returns CDR1 MNHEY and CDR2 SVGAGI. CDR3 region: CASRQYNSPLHF. The CDR3 DNA reads as TGTGCCAGCAGGCAGTATAATTCACCCCTCCACTTT.

Many counts were recorded for this clone. The chain employs TRBV4-1 and TRBJ2-7; 7 positions agree with TRBD1. The CDR3 sequence is 16 residues long. The V gene's germline CDR1 is MGHRA and CDR2 YSYEKL. After removal of 4 bases from V and 1 base from J, the junction contained 10 bases not matched to a gene. The CDR3: CASSPEGTASSYEQYF. For the CDR3, the DNA is TGCGCCAGCAGCCCAGAGGGGACAGCCTCATCCTACGAGCAGTACTTC.

The CDR3 loop reads CASSPRRAPGELFF. As DNA, the CDR3 is TGTGCCAGCAGCCCAAGGAGGGCCCCCGGGGAGCTGTTTTTT. This chain connects TRBV14 to TRBJ2-2, with D possibly being TRBD2 (6 bases). The CDR3 is made up of 14 amino acids. Trimming pared 4 bases from V and 6 bases from J, leaving 12 bases between. Germline V lookup: CDR1 SGHDN, CDR2 FVKESK.

Only a few counts were recorded for this clone. The sample holds other DNA sequences that translate to the same CDR3. The CDR3 region has the DNA TGCGCCAGCAGCTTGACTAGCGGTAGCACAGATACGCAGTATTTT. This codes for CASSLTSGSTDTQYF. The V gene is TRBV5-1, the J gene TRBJ2-3; TRBD2 matches 8 bases. Unmatched junction bases numbered 1, after V lost 1 base and J lost 0 bases. Per the germline V gene, CDR1 is SGHRS and CDR2 is YFSETQ. CDR3 size: 15 residues.

CDR3: CASIYRQNTEAFF. As DNA, the CDR3 is TGTGCCAGCATATACAGACAGAACACTGAAGCTTTCTTT. The chain employs TRBV5-5 and TRBJ1-1; unclear D gene. CDR1 and CDR2 (germline): SGHKS, YYEKEE (reference sequence). This CDR3 has 13 amino acids. V was cut by 6 bases and J by 1 base, with 10 bases left in between.

This clone was detected only a few times. This chain uses TRBV7-2 with TRBJ2-1; D might be TRBD1 (6 bases). Germline V lookup: CDR1 SGHTA, CDR2 FQGNSA. This CDR3 comprises 16 residues. V shed 1 base and J shed 3 bases, with 13 bases lying between them. The CDR3 sequence is CASSLGPQGLYNEQFF. CDR3 nucleotide sequence: TGTGCCAGCAGCTTAGGACCTCAGGGGCTCTACAATGAGCAGTTCTTC.

This clone occurred a few times. J is TRBJ2-3 and V is TRBV19, with a tentative D call TRBD1 (5 bases). The CDR3 loop spans 12 amino acids. Germline V gene lookup returns CDR1 LNHDA and CDR2 SQIVND (reference sequence). V lost 3 bases to trimming and J lost 5 bases, with 6 bases between them. This chain's CDR3 is CASSIDRDTQYF. CDR3 bases: TGTGCCAGTAGTATCGACAGAGATACGCAGTATTTT.

The chain carries TRBV28 and TRBJ1-1; D remains ambiguous. Germline V gene sequence: CDR1 MDHEN, CDR2 SYDVKM. V shed 6 bases and J shed 7 bases, with 9 bases lying between them. This CDR3 is built from 11 residues. This CDR3 is CASSLRGEAFF. As DNA, the CDR3 is TGTGCCAGCAGCCTCCGGGGTGAAGCTTTCTTT. Filled out from reference TRBV28 and TRBJ1-1, the complete variable domain reads DVKVTQSSRYLVKRTGEKVFLECVQDMDHENMFWYRQDPGLGLRLIYFSYDVKMKEKGDIPEGYSVSREKKERFSLILESASTNQTSMYLCASSLRGEAFFGQGTRLTVV.

This clone turned up a few times. J is TRBJ1-1 and V is TRBV28; D remains unclear. The CDR3 runs 14 residues. Germline assignment: CDR1 MDHEN and CDR2 SYDVKM. V shed 7 bases and J shed 4 bases, with 16 bases lying between them. The DNA for the CDR3 is TGTGCCAGCAAATCCGGGGTAAAGGGCACTGAAGCTTTCTTT. The encoded protein is CASKSGVKGTEAFF.

In this sample, this clone turned up a few times. This chain joins TRBV2 and TRBJ1-6, with TRBD1 matching over 7 bases. CDR3 size: 13 residues. The ends lost 6 bases at V and 5 bases at J; junction bases unmatched: 1. Germline V lookup: CDR1 SNHLY, CDR2 FYNNEI. The CDR3 DNA reads TGTGCCAGCAGAGGACAGGATAATTCACCCCTCCACTTT. This encodes CASRGQDNSPLHF.

The chain combines TRBV28 with TRBJ2-7; TRBD1 matches at 11 bases. The CDR3 contains 16 residues. Germline V gene data show CDR1 as MDHEN and CDR2 as SYDVKM. Trimming took 1 base from V and 6 from J; bases not matched to a gene: 8. CDR3 nucleotide sequence: TGTGCCAGCAGTTTATACCCCGGACAGGGGGCCGGCGAGCAGTACTTC. It is translated as CASSLYPGQGAGEQYF.

This chain links TRBV6-1 with TRBJ1-3, with TRBD1 as a possible D gene (6 bases). CDR3 length equals 15 residues. V was cut by 6 bases and J by 3 bases, with 15 bases left in between. The germline CDR1 and CDR2 sequences are MNHNS and SASEGT. CDR3 loop: CASSRDTGVGNTIYF. In nucleotides, the CDR3 is TGTGCCAGCAGCCGGGACACCGGGGTTGGAAACACCATATATTTT.